This is a list of T cell receptor beta chains from one sample in a study of blood T cell repertoires in COVID-19. Assay used: immunoSEQ multiplex PCR; TCRdb lists only in-frame clones, some missing. This table holds a few hundred thousand clones, approximately 82% found once. The specimen sequenced was peripheral blood. These receptors were taken from a man under 40 who had recovered from COVID-19. CDR3s leave out the opening cysteine and the closing phenylalanine or tryptophan. Each record gives: CDR3 protein, V gene, J gene.

CDR3 protein: ASSLRGGETQY
V gene: TRBV28
J gene: TRBJ2-5

CDR3 protein: ASLPRGGIRDQPQH
V gene: TRBV19
J gene: TRBJ1-5

CDR3 protein: ASSLLQDLNEKLF
V gene: TRBV5-6
J gene: TRBJ1-4

CDR3 protein: AIRGGSGELF
V gene: TRBV13
J gene: TRBJ2-2

CDR3 protein: ASTFRGLTGELF
V gene: TRBV5-1
J gene: TRBJ2-2

CDR3 protein: ASSPWGPGQGATNQPQH
V gene: TRBV18
J gene: TRBJ1-5

CDR3 protein: ASSPSTGPGNTIY
V gene: TRBV9
J gene: TRBJ1-3

CDR3 protein: ASSDDRGISGYGYT
V gene: TRBV5-1
J gene: TRBJ1-2

CDR3 protein: ASSQDRVIETQY
V gene: TRBV6-5
J gene: TRBJ2-5

CDR3 protein: ASSQVHWGLGDTQY
V gene: TRBV3-1/TRBV3-2
J gene: TRBJ2-3

CDR3 protein: ASSILAGGEQY
V gene: TRBV3-1/TRBV3-2
J gene: TRBJ2-7

CDR3 protein: ASSPGPGGDTIY
V gene: TRBV18
J gene: TRBJ1-3

CDR3 protein: ATSRRWTSGGIYNEQF
V gene: TRBV15
J gene: TRBJ2-1

CDR3 protein: ASSDDSYNEQF
V gene: TRBV9
J gene: TRBJ2-1

CDR3 protein: ASSDSLAATDTQY
V gene: TRBV6-4
J gene: TRBJ2-3

CDR3 protein: ASSGAGSGNTIY
V gene: TRBV2
J gene: TRBJ1-3

CDR3 protein: ASSWLQGVSNQPQH
V gene: TRBV6-6
J gene: TRBJ1-5

CDR3 protein: ASSYTGNNSPLH
V gene: TRBV6-2/TRBV6-3
J gene: TRBJ1-6